One and the same sample provided the 12 T cell receptor beta chains below, sequenced in a study of T cell repertoires in aging, cancer and after chemotherapy. A mixed TRB-A/B primer pool amplified rearranged TRB by multiplex touch-down PCR. TCRdb independently ran MiXCR on the multiplex PCR reads; one entry per CDR3 protein. The data show more than 8,500 distinct CDR3 sequences, 30% to 45% seen once. Amplification of TCR beta used genomic DNA extracted from peripheral blood. The sample was blood. The source is a human donor in good health.

The chain couples TRBV13 to TRBJ2-1; no reliable D call. Germline V CDR1 and CDR2: PRHDT, FYEKMQ (reference sequence). The ends were cut back, 6 bases at V and 0 bases at J, with 12 bases in the middle. The CDR3 sequence is 15 residues long. The CDR3 DNA is TGTGCCAGCAGTGCGGAGCTGAACTCCTACAATGAGCAGTTCTTC. Its protein product is CASSAELNSYNEQFF.

Worth noting for this clonotype: Being one base from a much bigger clone, this may be a read error. No conserved phenylalanine or tryptophan is present at the end of the CDR3, so a read error is the likely explanation. The rearrangement links TRBV27 to TRBJ2-3; D gene ambiguous. The CDR3 has 16 residues. Germline assignment: CDR1 MNHEY and CDR2 SMNVEV (reference sequence). V was pared by 1 base and J by 0 bases, with 11 bases between. CDR3 sequence (DNA): TGTGCCAGCAGTTTATTACGGGCAGCTAGCACAGATACGCAGTATTTG. This translates into CASSLLRAASTDTQYL.

DNA for the CDR3: TGTGCCAGCAGCGTCGGGACCGGACCCAATTCACCCCTCCACTTT. It translates to CASSVGTGPNSPLHF. The chain links TRBV11-3 to TRBJ1-6; TRBD1 might be the D (5 bases). Germline V gene data show CDR1 as SGHNT and CDR2 as YENEEA. V was cut by 5 bases and J by 7 bases, with 15 bases left in between. CDR3 size: 15 residues.

The table lists this clonotype with a few counts. The V and J genes are TRBV12-3 or TRBV12-4 and TRBJ1-2; D not resolved. The V end lost 2 bases, the J end lost 7 bases, and 14 bases lay between the germline ends. The CDR3 covers 14 residues. The CDR3 loop is CASSLQMALGGYTF. The CDR3 nucleotides are TGTGCCAGCAGTTTACAGATGGCCCTTGGTGGCTACACCTTC.

Remarks on this clonotype: The junction departs from the called germline gene at one end, perhaps through a read error. This chain joins TRBV5-5 and TRBJ2-1; possible D gene TRBD1, 6 bases. Germline V gene data show CDR1 as SGHKS and CDR2 as YYEKEE (reference sequence). CDR3 length: 15 amino acids. CDR3 bases: TGTGCCAGCAGCTTGACAGGGAGCTCCTACAATGAGAAGTTCTTC. Its translation: CASSLTGSSYNEKFF.

This clonotype has only a few counts. The chain carries TRBV6-5 and TRBJ2-7; the match to TRBD1 covers 8 bases. The V gene end was trimmed by 7 bases and the J gene end by 3 bases; junction bases not matched to a gene: 8. Germline CDR1 MNHEY, CDR2 SVGAGI. This CDR3 is built from 14 residues. The CDR3 loop reads CASTRFGQGYEQYF. The CDR3 DNA follows: TGTGCCAGCACACGATTTGGACAGGGCTACGAGCAGTACTTC.

The V gene is TRBV20-1, the J gene TRBJ2-1; TRBD2 agrees at 9 bases. CDR1 DFQATT and CDR2 SNEGSKA come from the germline V gene (reference sequence). V gave up 2 bases and J gave up 10 bases; unmatched junction bases: 9. This CDR3 has 14 amino acids. The CDR3 DNA is TGCAGTGCTAGAAAGGCGGGAGGGCCAGGGGAGCAGTTCTTC. Translating it yields CSARKAGGPGEQFF.

The chain recombines TRBV29-1 with TRBJ1-1; D is ambiguous. V lost 6 bases to trimming and J lost 1 base, with 18 bases between them. Germline-derived CDR1 and CDR2 are SQVTM and ANQGSEA. This CDR3 is built from 15 residues. CDR3: CSVPAGAQPNTEAFF. The CDR3 DNA reads as TGCAGCGTCCCGGCGGGCGCCCAACCGAACACTGAAGCTTTCTTT.

The gene calls are TRBV29-1 and TRBJ1-1; perhaps TRBD1 as D (5 bases). The length of the CDR3 is 13 residues. V lost 5 bases and J 1 base, leaving 11 bases between the germline ends. CDR1 is SQVTM and CDR2 is ANQGSEA in the germline V gene. The CDR3 region has the DNA TGCAGCGTTTACCGGGACCGGAACACTGAAGCTTTCTTT. It translates to CSVYRDRNTEAFF. Complete variable domain (other parts from reference TRBV29-1 and TRBJ1-1): SAVISQKPSRDICQRGTSLTIQCQVDSQVTMMFWYRQQPGQSLTLIATANQGSEATYESGFVIDKFPISRPNLTFSTLTVSNMSPEDSSIYLCSVYRDRNTEAFFGQGTRLTVV.

The rearrangement uses TRBV7-2 and TRBJ2-2, with a tentative D call TRBD2 (6 bases). Germline V gene sequence: CDR1 SGHTA, CDR2 FQGNSA. V was clipped by 1 base and J by 1 base, with 7 bases between them. The CDR3 is 15 residues long. CDR3 sequence: CASSLGGVNTGELFF. In nucleotides, the CDR3 is TGTGCCAGCAGCTTAGGGGGGGTGAACACCGGGGAGCTGTTTTTT. Supplemented by reference TRBV7-2 and TRBJ2-2, the full variable domain reads GAGVSQSPSNKVTEKGKDVELRCDPISGHTALYWYRQSLGQGLEFLIYFQGNSAPDKSGLPSDRFSAERTGGSVSTLTIQRTQQEDSAVYLCASSLGGVNTGELFFGEGSRLTVL.

V gene TRBV19 combines with J gene TRBJ2-3; D may be TRBD2 (6 bases). From germline, CDR1 is LNHDA and CDR2 SQIVND (reference sequence). The V end was cut by 7 bases, the J end by 2 bases, with 13 bases between. This CDR3 comprises 14 residues. In nucleotides, the CDR3 is TGTGCCAGTAAGTTGGGGACTTTCACAGATACGCAGTATTTT. Translated: CASKLGTFTDTQYF.

The CDR3: CASSERRGTAQSTDTQYF. CDR3 nucleotide sequence: TGTGCCAGCAGTGAAAGGAGGGGGACAGCACAAAGCACAGATACGCAGTATTTT. The chain employs TRBV6-5 and TRBJ2-3; D is perhaps TRBD1 (7 bases). The CDR3 sequence is 18 residues long. CDR1 is MNHEY and CDR2 is SVGAGI in the germline V gene. Trimming stripped 5 bases from V and 0 bases from J, with 21 bases between.